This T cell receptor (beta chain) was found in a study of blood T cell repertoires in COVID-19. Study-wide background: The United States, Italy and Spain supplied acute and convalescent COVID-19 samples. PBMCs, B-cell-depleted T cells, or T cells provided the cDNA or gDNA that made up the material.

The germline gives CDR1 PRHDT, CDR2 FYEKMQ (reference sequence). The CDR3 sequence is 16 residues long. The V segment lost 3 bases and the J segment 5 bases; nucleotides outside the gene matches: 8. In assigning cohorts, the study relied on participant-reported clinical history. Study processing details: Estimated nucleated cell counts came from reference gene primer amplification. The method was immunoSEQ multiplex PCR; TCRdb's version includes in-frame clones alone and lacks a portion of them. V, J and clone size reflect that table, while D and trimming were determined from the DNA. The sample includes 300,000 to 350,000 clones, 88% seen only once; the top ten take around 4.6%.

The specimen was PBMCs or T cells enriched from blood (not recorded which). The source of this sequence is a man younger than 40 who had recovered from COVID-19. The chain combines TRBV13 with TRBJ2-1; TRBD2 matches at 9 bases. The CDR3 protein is CASSFRAGGPNNEQFF. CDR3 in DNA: TGTGCCAGCAGCTTTAGAGCGGGGGGCCCAAACAATGAGCAGTTCTTC.